The rows below give T cell receptor beta chains drawn from one sample of a study of naive and memory T cell subsets. TCRdb re-derived calls from the UMI-ligation and nested PCR reads in MiXCR, one entry per CDR3 protein. The sample lists around 30,000 distinct CDR3 sequences, more than 6.5% seen once, with roughly 3.2% in the top ten. This sample comprised skin, obtained from a tuberculin skin test site. The receptors come from an adult in good health. The CDR3 runs from the conserved cysteine through the conserved F or W. The D gene is left open where the match is weak. Only some rows state a clone size, as once, few, many or a class for expanded clones.

cdr3_nt cdr3_aa j_call v_call clone_size d_call
TGTGCCAGCAGTTCAGGGGGCAGGGGGACAGATACGCAGTATTTT CASSSGGRGTDTQYF TRBJ2-3 TRBV27 many TRBD1
TGCGCCAGCAGCTTCACATCGTACGAGCAGTACTTC CASSFTSYEQYF TRBJ2-7 TRBV5-1 many -
TGTGCCAGCAGCTTAGAGGTTTTGGGGGGAGGGACCCAGTACTTC CASSLEVLGGGTQYF TRBJ2-5 TRBV11-1 - -
TGTGCCAGCAGTGGGCAGGGAGGCGAGCAGTACTTC CASSGQGGEQYF TRBJ2-7 TRBV2 many -
TGTGCCAGCAGCACGACAGGGGGCCGGACAGATACGCAGTATTTT CASSTTGGRTDTQYF TRBJ2-3 TRBV25-1 many TRBD1
TGTGCCAGCAGCCCACGACCTGACACTGAAGCTTTCTTT CASSPRPDTEAFF TRBJ1-1 TRBV5-6 - -
TGTGCCAGCAGCCGCGGGGGGTATGATACGCAGTATTTT CASSRGGYDTQYF TRBJ2-3 TRBV7-3 many TRBD2
TGCGCCAGCAGCTTGGTTGGGGGGATGAACACTGAAGCTTTCTTT CASSLVGGMNTEAFF TRBJ1-1 TRBV5-1 many -
TGTGCCAGCAGCTACGGGGGGATGGAGACCCAGTACTTC CASSYGGMETQYF TRBJ2-5 TRBV5-4 many TRBD2
TGTGCCGGCGACAGTGGCTCGAACACCGGGGAGCTGTTTTTT CAGDSGSNTGELFF TRBJ2-2 TRBV7-9 few -
TGTGCCAGCAGTTACTCGAAGCTTTATCCGGAGACGAACACTGAAGCTTTCTTT CASSYSKLYPETNTEAFF TRBJ1-1 TRBV6-2/TRBV6-3 - -
TGTGCCAGCAGCAAGACTAGCGGGGCGCCCACCGGGGAGCTGTTTTTT CASSKTSGAPTGELFF TRBJ2-2 TRBV3-1 many TRBD2
TGTGCCAGCAGACAACAGACAGGGGCTAAAAATCAGCCCCAGCATTTT CASRQQTGAKNQPQHF TRBJ1-5 TRBV2 few TRBD1
TGTGCCAGCACCCTAGATACGTCCAGAGTGCAGTATTTT CASTLDTSRVQYF TRBJ2-3 TRBV5-5 few -
TGTGCTAGTGGTTTGAAACAGGACAGGGTAGCCTACGAGCAGTACTTC CASGLKQDRVAYEQYF TRBJ2-7 TRBV12-5 many TRBD1
TGTGCCAGCAGTGCCGGGACAGGAGCCAAAAACATTCAGTACTTC CASSAGTGAKNIQYF TRBJ2-4 TRBV6-1 many TRBD1
TGTGCCAGCACTCGAACCCGGGGGTCGGTCGAGCAGTACTTC CASTRTRGSVEQYF TRBJ2-7 TRBV2 few -
TGCAGCGTTATACCAAGGTCCTACGAGCAGTACTTC CSVIPRSYEQYF TRBJ2-7 TRBV29-1 many -
TGTGCCAGCAGCCGACAGGGGATAGGAACCGGGGAGCTGTTTTTT CASSRQGIGTGELFF TRBJ2-2 TRBV7-2 once TRBD1
TGTGCCAGCAGCCCAAAGGCAAATATGGGATATGGCTACACCTTC CASSPKANMGYGYTF TRBJ1-2 TRBV3-1 few -
TGCAGTGCTAGAGATACCCGACAGGCGATCATGAACACTGAAGCTTTCTTT CSARDTRQAIMNTEAFF TRBJ1-1 TRBV20-1 - -
TGTGCCAGCAGACCACCGGGACAGGGGCCGTACAATGAGCAGTTCTTC CASRPPGQGPYNEQFF TRBJ2-1 TRBV7-8 many TRBD1
TGCGCCAGCAGCTTGGCTCGTGGACAGGGGATCGAGCAGTACTTC CASSLARGQGIEQYF TRBJ2-7 TRBV5-1 - TRBD1
TGTGCCAGCAGTCGTGGGTGGACTAATGAAAAACTGTTTTTT CASSRGWTNEKLFF TRBJ1-4 TRBV6-5 many -
TGTGCCAGCAGCCAAGTCGGGGGACGGACTAATAATTCACCCCTCCACTTT CASSQVGGRTNNSPLHF TRBJ1-6 TRBV3-1 many -
TGTGCCAGCAGCTTAACTGCGGCGGTTGAAGCTTTCTTT CASSLTAAVEAFF TRBJ1-1 TRBV7-3 - -
TGTGCCAGCAGCCCATGGGAGGGCACCTACGAGCAGTACTTC CASSPWEGTYEQYF TRBJ2-7 TRBV11-2 many TRBD2
TGTGCCAGCAGCCCTCGATCAGCGGGGGCGCCTGGGGATACGCAGTATTTT CASSPRSAGAPGDTQYF TRBJ2-3 TRBV7-9 many TRBD2
TGTGCCAGCAGATTACAGGTGTCCGGGGAGCTGTTTTTT CASRLQVSGELFF TRBJ2-2 TRBV6-5 many -
TGTGCCAGCAGCACCCGGGACTCAGACCAAGAGACCCAGTACTTC CASSTRDSDQETQYF TRBJ2-5 TRBV7-9 few -
TGTGCCAGCAGTTCCCTGGGGACCAGTTACACAGATACGCAGTATTTT CASSSLGTSYTDTQYF TRBJ2-3 TRBV27 many -
TGCAGTGCTAGAATGGACAGGGGGCTGAGGGGGGGACCGAACACTGAAGCTTTCTTT CSARMDRGLRGGPNTEAFF TRBJ1-1 TRBV20-1 many TRBD1
TGCGCCAGCAGCCCGGACCGGGACAGGGCCTACAATGAGCAGTTCTTC CASSPDRDRAYNEQFF TRBJ2-1 TRBV5-1 many TRBD1
TGTGCCAGCAGTACTAGACCCCAAAACAATGAGCAGTTCTTC CASSTRPQNNEQFF TRBJ2-1 TRBV2 many -
TGTGCCAGCTATACCGAGACAGGCTCTGAAGCTTTCTTT CASYTETGSEAFF TRBJ1-1 TRBV18 many -
TGTGCCAGCCAAAGGGGCAGCATGAACACTGAAGCTTTCTTT CASQRGSMNTEAFF TRBJ1-1 TRBV25-1 - -
TGCGCCAGCAGCTGGACGCCGGGACAGACCTACGAGCAGTACTTC CASSWTPGQTYEQYF TRBJ2-7 TRBV5-1 once TRBD1
TGTGCCATCAGGCCGACTAGCGGGGACACCTACAATGAGCAGTTCTTC CAIRPTSGDTYNEQFF TRBJ2-1 TRBV10-3 medium-sized TRBD2
TGTGCCAGCAGTTTGAGGGAGAGTAATCAGCCCCAGCATTTT CASSLRESNQPQHF TRBJ1-5 TRBV27 few -
TGTGCCATCAGTTCCAGGGTTCCCGGGGAGCTGTTTTTT CAISSRVPGELFF TRBJ2-2 TRBV10-3 many -
TGTGCCAGCAGGTCCCACAGGGGGTCAAACACTGAAGCTTTCTTT CASRSHRGSNTEAFF TRBJ1-1 TRBV6-2/TRBV6-3 few TRBD1